These 21 T cell receptor beta chains were sequenced from one sample in a study of CD8+CD57+ T cells in acquired aplastic anemia. Profiling that covered TCR beta VDJ and CDR3 relied on genomic DNA as its template. MiXCR, run by TCRdb on the reads, gives a single entry per CDR3 protein. The table lists fewer than 150,000 distinct CDR3 sequences, 40% to 60% of them singletons, with roughly 2.7% in the top ten. The sequenced sample was sorted CD4+, CD8+, or CD8+CD57+ T cells (not recorded which) from PBMCs. These receptors all come from a human donor in good health, serving as a control.

This clonotype was observed at least ten times. The chain uses TRBV10-3 and TRBJ2-2; D is undetermined. Germline V lookup: CDR1 ENHRY, CDR2 SYGVKD. V was trimmed by 6 bases and J by 0 bases, leaving 11 bases between them. This CDR3 comprises 15 residues. The CDR3 DNA reads as TGTGCCATCAGAGGATCCTTCGCGAACACCGGGGAGCTGTTTTTT. Its translation is CAIRGSFANTGELFF.

The chain has TRBV5-1 and TRBJ2-3; TRBD2 might be the D (5 bases). V lost 4 bases, J lost 8 bases, and 23 bases lay in between. The CDR3 extends over 16 amino acids. Germline assignment: CDR1 SGHRS and CDR2 YFSETQ. CDR3 bases: TGCGCCAGCAGCCCGCTAGGCCGGTCTAGAGGGTCTACGCAGTATTTT. It translates to CASSPLGRSRGSTQYF. Variable domain in full (rest from reference TRBV5-1 and TRBJ2-3): KAGVTQTPRYLIKTRGQQVTLSCSPISGHRSVSWYQQTPGQGLQFLFEYFSETQRNKGNFPGRFSGRQFSNSRSEMNVSTLELGDSALYLCASSPLGRSRGSTQYFGPGTRLTVL.

The gene calls are TRBV5-1 and TRBJ2-3; TRBD2 aligns across 12 bases. Trimming removed 5 bases from V and 2 bases from J; junction bases left unmatched: 9. In germline, CDR1 is SGHRS, CDR2 YFSETQ. This CDR3 spans 17 amino acids. Here the CDR3 DNA reads TGCGCCAGCAGTCAAGGACTAGCGGGGAGACCCACAGATACGCAGTATTTT. This translates into CASSQGLAGRPTDTQYF. Based on the CDR3 plus reference TRBV5-1 and TRBJ2-3, the full variable domain is KAGVTQTPRYLIKTRGQQVTLSCSPISGHRSVSWYQQTPGQGLQFLFEYFSETQRNKGNFPGRFSGRQFSNSRSEMNVSTLELGDSALYLCASSQGLAGRPTDTQYFGPGTRLTVL.

The chain is built from TRBV6-1 and TRBJ2-1, with D tentatively TRBD2 (7 bases). The V and J ends lost 6 bases and 7 bases respectively, with 13 bases between them. CDR1 is MNHNS and CDR2 is SASEGT in the germline V gene. The CDR3 totals 13 residues. CDR3 in amino acids: CASRGGERNEQFF. CDR3 sequence (DNA): TGTGCCAGCAGAGGGGGGGAGAGGAATGAGCAGTTCTTC.

Ten or more counts support this clonotype. CDR3 in DNA: TGTGCCAGCTCCCGACGATCAAGTGAAAAACTGTTTTTT. Amino acid sequence: CASSRRSSEKLFF. The chain is built from TRBV5-6 and TRBJ1-4; D uncertain. Germline assignment: CDR1 SGHDT and CDR2 YYEEEE. The ends were cut back, 7 bases at V and 7 bases at J, with 14 bases in the middle. This CDR3 spans 13 amino acids.

The count of this clonotype is one. The rearrangement uses TRBV7-6 and TRBJ1-2; 8 nucleotides align to TRBD1. The V gene's germline CDR1 is SGHVS and CDR2 FNYEAQ. V gave up 4 bases and J gave up 7 bases; unmatched junction bases: 2. This CDR3 contains 12 residues. CDR3 DNA: TGTGCCAGCAGCTCGGACAGGGTTGGCTACACCTTC. It yields the protein CASSSDRVGYTF. Looking up the rest from reference TRBV7-6 and TRBJ1-2 gives the full variable domain: GAGVSQSPRYKVTKRGQDVALRCDPISGHVSLYWYRQALGQGPEFLTYFNYEAQQDKSGLPNDRFSAERPEGSISTLTIQRTEQRDSAMYRCASSSDRVGYTFGSGTRLTVV.

J is TRBJ2-7 and V is TRBV10-2; a weak D match, TRBD2 (6 bases). Trimming removed 4 bases at V and 1 base at J, with 11 bases between. In germline, CDR1 is WSHSY, CDR2 SAAADI. CDR3 length: 14 amino acids. CDR3 DNA sequence: TGCGCCAGCAGTGTGGGGACTCTGTCCTACGAGCAGTACTTC. Translated: CASSVGTLSYEQYF.

This clonotype was observed a single time. The chain has TRBV2 and TRBJ2-1; D unresolved. Between the trimmed V and J ends, which lost 8 bases and 3 bases, there was a span of 5 bases. Per germline, CDR1 SNHLY and CDR2 FYNNEI. The CDR3 is 11 residues long. The CDR3 bases are TGTGCCAGCCACTACTACAATGAGCAGTTCTTC. It translates to CASHYYNEQFF.

This clonotype showed up many times. This sequence joins TRBV12-3 or TRBV12-4 and TRBJ2-7; D ambiguous. The CDR3 totals 13 residues. Trimming took 2 bases from V and 4 from J, leaving 9 bases between them. The CDR3 DNA is TGTGCCAGCAGTTTACCCCCACTTTACGAGCAGTACTTC. Its translation is CASSLPPLYEQYF.

This clonotype was detected ten times or more. The chain combines TRBV5-1 with TRBJ2-3; 7 bases are shared with TRBD2. The V gene end was trimmed by 0 bases and the J gene end by 1 base; junction bases not matched to a gene: 8. The germline V gene encodes CDR1 SGHRS and CDR2 YFSETQ. The length of the CDR3 is 17 residues. CDR3 sequence (DNA): TGCGCCAGCAGCTTGGAAACCGGGGCGGGGGGCACAGATACGCAGTATTTT. It is translated as CASSLETGAGGTDTQYF.

The J gene is TRBJ1-6, the V gene TRBV9, with no clear D. This CDR3 contains 10 residues. Germline V gives CDR1 SGDLS, CDR2 YYNGEE. The germline V and J ends were trimmed by 0 bases and 12 bases, with 1 base remaining between them. Here the CDR3 reads CASSVEPLHF. Written as DNA, the CDR3 is TGTGCCAGCAGCGTAGAACCCCTCCACTTT.

The gene calls are TRBV7-6 and TRBJ1-2; D remains ambiguous. Trimming stripped 1 base from V and 4 bases from J, with 7 bases between. CDR3 length: 13 residues. Germline loops: CDR1 SGHVS, CDR2 FNYEAQ. CDR3 sequence (DNA): TGTGCCAGCAGCTTAGGGGAGAGCTATGGCTACACCTTC. This encodes CASSLGESYGYTF. The whole variable domain, filled in from reference TRBV7-6 and TRBJ1-2, reads GAGVSQSPRYKVTKRGQDVALRCDPISGHVSLYWYRQALGQGPEFLTYFNYEAQQDKSGLPNDRFSAERPEGSISTLTIQRTEQRDSAMYRCASSLGESYGYTFGSGTRLTVV.

The chain combines TRBV2 with TRBJ2-1; 12 bases align to TRBD2. The CDR3 consists of 16 residues. V gave up 5 bases and J gave up 3 bases; unmatched junction bases: 5. Germline V gene lookup returns CDR1 SNHLY and CDR2 FYNNEI. The CDR3 reads CASSPASGGGYNEQFF. Here the CDR3 DNA reads TGTGCCAGCAGTCCTGCTAGCGGGGGGGGCTACAATGAGCAGTTCTTC.

The table lists this clonotype with many counts. The chain recombines TRBV24-1 with TRBJ2-3; tentatively, D is TRBD2 (6 bases). The CDR3 sequence is 17 residues long. The V end was cut by 3 bases, the J end by 1 base, with 16 bases between. Per the germline V gene, CDR1 is KGHDR and CDR2 is SFDVKD. CDR3 DNA: TGTGCCACCAGTGATCCCGGGAGCCTCGGTGGCACAGATACGCAGTATTTT. Translated, it gives CATSDPGSLGGTDTQYF.

This clonotype came up many times. V is TRBV12-3 or TRBV12-4 and J is TRBJ1-3, with D perhaps matching TRBD1 (6 bases). The CDR3 spans 15 residues. V was cut by 3 bases and J by 2 bases, with 11 bases left in between. The CDR3 reads CASSFARGTGNTIYF. The CDR3, as DNA: TGTGCCAGCAGTTTCGCCAGGGGTACTGGAAACACCATATATTTT.

The chain joins TRBV7-9 to TRBJ1-2; D remains ambiguous. V lost 2 bases, J lost 2 bases, and 6 bases lay in between. Germline V gives CDR1 SEHNR, CDR2 FQNEAQ (reference sequence). The CDR3 consists of 13 residues. CDR3 coding DNA: TGTGCCAGCAGCTTAAACGGCAACTATGGCTACACCTTC. Encoded protein: CASSLNGNYGYTF.

At least ten counts were recorded for this clonotype. The chain couples TRBV7-9 to TRBJ1-2, with a possible D match to TRBD1 (6 bases). V shed 0 bases and J shed 0 bases, with 14 bases lying between them. The CDR3 extends over 17 amino acids. The germline V gene encodes CDR1 SEHNR and CDR2 FQNEAQ (reference sequence). CDR3 amino acids: CASSLARATGPNYGYTF. In DNA form, the CDR3 reads TGTGCCAGCAGCTTAGCGCGGGCGACAGGTCCTAACTATGGCTACACCTTC.

The V call is TRBV7-8, the J call TRBJ2-7, with 7 bases aligning to TRBD2. J gave up 3 bases and V 11 bases, and 4 bases lay outside the gene matches. CDR1 is SGHVS and CDR2 is FQNEAQ in the germline V gene. The CDR3 has 11 residues. As DNA, the CDR3 is TGTGCCGGTGGGGGGGGCTACGAGCAGTACTTC. It codes for CAGGGGYEQYF.

The table lists this clonotype with many counts. The gene calls are TRBV7-8 and TRBJ1-2, with D perhaps TRBD1 (5 bases). Germline lookup yields CDR1 SGHVS and CDR2 FQNEAQ. V was trimmed by 3 bases and J by 8 bases, leaving 16 bases between them. The CDR3 totals 14 residues. CDR3 loop: CASSLGGDALGYTF. CDR3 bases: TGTGCCAGCAGCTTGGGGGGTGATGCCCTCGGCTACACCTTC.

This clonotype came up a few times. The chain carries TRBV24-1 and TRBJ2-5, with TRBD1 identical over 7 bases. CDR1 KGHDR and CDR2 SFDVKD come from the germline V gene. The CDR3 loop spans 14 amino acids. Trimming cost V 4 bases and J 5 bases; bases outside gene matches: 6. Here the CDR3 reads CATSDPTGIETQYF. The CDR3 DNA is TGTGCCACCAGTGACCCGACAGGGATCGAGACCCAGTACTTC.

This clonotype was counted many times. The chain links TRBV4-1 to TRBJ1-2, with a tentative D call TRBD1 (5 bases). CDR1 is MGHRA, CDR2 YSYEKL, per germline. The CDR3 length is 16 residues. The V end was cut by 0 bases, the J end by 5 bases, with 16 bases between. CDR3 sequence (DNA): TGCGCCAGCAGCCAAGAGATGCGCAGGGAAAGATATGGCTACACCTTC. Translated: CASSQEMRRERYGYTF.